This TCR beta chain was observed in a study of a mutant IDH1 vaccine in newly diagnosed glioma. Study details: The study started vaccination 4-6 weeks after radiotherapy alone, or with temozolomide cycles.

Libraries were prepared by immunoSEQ multiplex PCR; TCRdb keeps only in-frame clonotypes and omits some of them. The data show over 45,000 clones, 80% seen once. The time point denotes: week 23, last vaccination. Each dose of the vaccine consisted of 300 ug of mutant IDH1 20-mer peptide, with topical imiquimod. The donor cohort comprised cases of new WHO grade 3 or 4 IDH1-mutant, ATRX-lost astrocytoma. A note on this clone: Its antigen is undetermined.

Sequencing was performed on PBMCs, taken from a glioma patient whose treatment included an IDH1 peptide vaccine. The receptor's source is a man aged 35 to 55 with glioma.

CDR3 sequence (DNA): TGTGCCAGCAGCAAAGGGGGAATCGCCTACGAGCAGTACTTC. This gives the protein CASSKGGIAYEQYF. The V gene is TRBV5-4, the J gene TRBJ2-7, with D maybe TRBD1 (6 bases). Germline V gene sequence: CDR1 SGHNT, CDR2 YYREEE (reference sequence). The CDR3 extends over 14 amino acids. V was shortened by 4 bases and J by 2 bases, with 13 bases between the two germline ends.